The TCR beta chain described here comes from a study of early T cells in non-severe SARS-CoV-2 infection. Using its own MiXCR run on the 5' RACE reads, TCRdb lists one record per CDR3 protein. Seen here are 80,000 to 95,000 distinct CDR3 sequences, approximately 17% observed once, and the top ten hold just over 5%. CDR1 MGHRA and CDR2 YSYEKL come from the germline V gene. The CDR3 contains 15 residues. Comments on this clonotype: A read error may produce the germline difference seen at one junction end.

The material sequenced was whole blood, taken at baseline. The sequence derives from an adult who was a healthcare worker with PCR-confirmed SARS-CoV-2 infection or an uninfected control (not recorded which). The gene calls are TRBV4-1 and TRBJ1-1; D is perhaps TRBD1 (5 bases). In nucleotides, the CDR3 is TGCACCAGCAGCCAAGAGCCGGGGGTGAACACTGAAGCTTTCTTT. Its translation: CTSSQEPGVNTEAFF.